This T cell receptor (beta chain) was captured by sequencing in a study of CD8 T cells in Susac syndrome. Study-level findings and limits: The TCR sequencing and HLA analysis in the study involved a relatively small number of individuals, as the study acknowledged.

The germline V gene encodes CDR1 KGHSH and CDR2 LQKENI. Trimming at V came to 5 bases and at J to 7 bases, leaving 9 bases not matched to a gene. The CDR3 is 14 residues long. In regard to this clonotype: Its antigen is unknown.

CD8+ and CD4+ T cells taken from blood had their TCR beta sequenced. TEMRA cells were FACS-enriched, and CD8+ and CD4+ T cells were isolated negatively. Random hexamers served to reverse transcribe about 0.45 to 1 ug RNA. Amplification of TCR beta CDR3 across 54 Vbeta and 13 Jbeta was performed with immunoSEQ multiplex PCR. TCRdb redid the calling of the immunoSEQ multiplex PCR reads with MiXCR, one entry per CDR3 protein. This table holds around 170,000 distinct CDR3 sequences, 90% to 95% found once. Sequenced: CD4+ T cells from PBMCs. This sequence originates from a human donor in good health. V usage is TRBV18 and J usage is TRBJ2-7; 9 bases line up with TRBD2. The CDR3 sequence: CASSTQRGEGEQYF. Here the CDR3 DNA reads TGTGCCAGCTCAACCCAGCGGGGGGAGGGGGAGCAGTACTTC.